This T cell receptor (beta chain) was recorded in a study of blood T cell repertoires in COVID-19. Study as a whole: From the United States, Italy and Spain came samples of acute and convalescent COVID-19. PBMCs, B-cell-depleted T cells, or T cells were the source of the cDNA or gDNA that made up the material.

The assay was immunoSEQ multiplex PCR, and TCRdb's table has in-frame clones only and misses some. Of tens of thousands of clones in the sample, about 84% were seen once. The sequence was collected from a human donor in a cohort sampled during active COVID-19. Sequenced material: peripheral blood.

The CDR3 protein is CASSPGGGGKGYEQYF. In nucleotides, the CDR3 is TGTGCCAGCAGTCCGGGGGGGGGAGGGAAGGGCTACGAGCAGTACTTC. The chain recombines TRBV5-4 with TRBJ2-7; 8 bases match TRBD2. The J segment lost 3 bases and the V segment lost 5 bases, leaving 13 bases of the junction unmatched. Germline V lookup: CDR1 SGHNT, CDR2 YYREEE (reference sequence). The CDR3 length is 16 residues.